A selection of T cell receptor beta chains follows, all from one sample in a study of T-cell memory formation after mild COVID-19. TCRdb independently ran MiXCR on the 5' RACE reads; one entry per CDR3 protein. The sample contains just over 60,000 distinct CDR3 sequences, less than 9.5% of which appear only once. The sample taken for sequencing was PBMCs or a T cell subset sorted from them (not recorded which). These receptors originate from a man in his late teens or twenties who had mild COVID-19 (a few samples of this study predate the infection). Cell type and time point are not known. Each CDR3 is given without its conserved first and last residue.

ASSRRGGDNEQF | TRBJ2-1 | 12 | TRBV3-1
ASSPRATDTQY | TRBJ2-3 | 11 | TRBV7-2
ASSFGLGEGEKLF | TRBJ1-4 | 13 | TRBV7-9
ASSPGTANSGTEAF | TRBJ1-1 | 14 | TRBV4-3
ASSRTGGEYGYT | TRBJ1-2 | 12 | TRBV7-2
ASSYSILRGSNQPQH | TRBJ1-5 | 15 | TRBV6-2/TRBV6-3
ASSAGLAGGTDTQY | TRBJ2-3 | 14 | TRBV5-6
ASSQVFKVTGPNTEAF | TRBJ1-1 | 16 | TRBV3-1
ASSFGTGAEAF | TRBJ1-1 | 11 | TRBV7-3
ASSESEFFYGYT | TRBJ1-2 | 12 | TRBV25-1
ATSLAGGEAF | TRBJ1-1 | 10 | TRBV12-3/TRBV12-4
ASSLDGGRPQH | TRBJ1-5 | 11 | TRBV7-9
ASSYGTGSYEQY | TRBJ2-7 | 12 | TRBV7-2
ASSPGLASNEQF | TRBJ2-1 | 12 | TRBV7-2
ASSQGWGDSTEAF | TRBJ1-1 | 13 | TRBV4-2
ATSVAGTGDIQY | TRBJ2-4 | 12 | TRBV24-1